This TCR beta chain is drawn from a study of cytomegalovirus exposure and HLA in healthy donors. 60 Vbeta and 13 Jbeta primers were used in PCR. TCRdb keeps only in-frame clones here, not all; method: immunoSEQ multiplex PCR. Of tens of thousands of clones detected, approximately 81% appear once; the ten largest clones hold over 7%. Study observations and caveats: A classifier reportedly called cytomegalovirus status with high sensitivity and specificity. In a later analysis, parvovirus B19, influenza, CMV and Epstein-Barr virus appeared linked to several top co-occurrence clusters. Presence/absence comparisons presumed near-even sequencing depth among donors.

About this clone itself: Its antigen remains unidentified.

The germline gives CDR1 GTSNPN, CDR2 SVGIG (reference sequence). CDR3 length equals 14 residues. V was cut by 2 bases and J by 3 bases, with 13 bases left in between. Sample: PBMCs. The J gene is TRBJ1-1, the V gene TRBV30, with D possibly being TRBD1 (6 bases). The TCR comes from a middle-aged woman in good health and CMV-seropositive. The CDR3 DNA sequence: TGTGCCTGGAGTCACTCGGACAGATACACTGAAGCTTTCTTT. This sequence encodes CAWSHSDRYTEAFF.